This TCR beta chain was identified in a study of tumor and adjacent non-tumor tissue in lung cancer. Study context: The patients, around 10 men and several women, were about 31 to 76 with stage I to III disease. On average, productive TCRbeta reads reached about 4.17 million per sample. Study-wide points: Compared with tumor, normal lung showed significantly lower TCR diversity. Top 100 clones took a larger repertoire share in normal lung.

CDR1 is SGHKS, CDR2 YYEKEE, per germline (reference sequence). This CDR3 is 15 amino acids long. This sample's RNA came from whole unsorted tissue. The normal lung tissue was taken more than 3 cm from the tumor edge. TCRbeta libraries were built with three rounds of nested PCR, modified from ARM-PCR. TCRdb used MiXCR to reprocess the multiplex PCR reads, holding one entry per CDR3 protein. The repertoire holds roughly 44,000 distinct CDR3 sequences, with 60% to 70% as singletons. Of note for this clonotype: Antigen unknown. A much larger clone lies a single base off, so this may be a read error.

Sequencing was performed on distant non-tumor lung tissue. The chain couples TRBV5-5 to TRBJ2-4; the D is unclear. This TCR was recovered from a woman aged 40 to 49 with non-small cell lung cancer. The CDR3 bases are TGTGTCAGCAGCTGGCAGGAGCTAGCCAAAAACATTCAGTACTTC. Residues: CVSSWQELAKNIQYF.